These T cell receptor beta chains were read from a single sample in a study of shared clonotypes between healthy human individuals. The data were produced by immunoSEQ multiplex PCR, yet TCRdb's version contains in-frame clones alone and is incomplete. The table includes approximately 1,000,000 clones, about 84% detected once. The sample consisted of memory CD4+ T cells from PBMCs. The receptors derive from a man between 18 and 29 years old in good health. Some clones in this sample may be carry-over from other donors' samples. The CDR3 runs from the conserved cysteine through the conserved F or W.

cdr3_aa v_call
CASRHTQEYNEQFF TRBV6-5
CAGGQKNTGELFF TRBV6-5
CASSVAAANTEAFF TRBV9
CASSLGARTGNTGELFF TRBV5-1
CSVESPVAFF TRBV29-1
CASREGGGGLKGETQYF TRBV28
CASSEMYLRNEKLFF TRBV6-1
CASSLATVSNTEAFF TRBV7-2
CASSPVGYEQYF TRBV11-2
CASREQMGGYTF TRBV2
CASSLLGGRSLTFF TRBV6-5
CASSLTRSGSSYNEQFF TRBV28
CASSSFGGTTNEKLFF TRBV28
CATSRDPTRPEAFF TRBV15
CSVGLAGGSSYNEQFF TRBV29-1